This T cell receptor beta chain was captured in a study of T cell responses to AZD1222 COVID-19 vaccine. Whole-study context: Second-dose intervals of approximately 4 or approximately 12 weeks were pooled.

Libraries were prepared by immunoSEQ multiplex PCR; TCRdb keeps only in-frame clonotypes and omits some of them. The sample shows more than 85,000 clones, about nine tenths of them seen only once. CDR1 and CDR2 (germline): SNHLY, FYNNEI. CDR3 length equals 13 residues. Between the trimmed V and J ends, which lost 1 base and 3 bases, there was a span of 6 bases. The sequenced sample was peripheral blood, obtained on day 0 of AZD1222 vaccination. The V call is TRBV2, the J call TRBJ1-2; unclear D gene. This TCR derives from an adult in good health. This CDR3 is CASSEEADYGYTF. The CDR3 nucleotides are TGTGCCAGCAGTGAAGAGGCAGACTATGGCTACACCTTC.